This T cell receptor (beta chain) was sequenced for a study of breast tumors, draining lymph nodes, adjacent tissues. General study points: Tumor repertoires ranked between lymph nodes and nontumor tissue in diversity, with V and J gene preferences.

In germline, CDR1 is SGHVS, CDR2 FQNEAQ. The V gene end was trimmed by 8 bases and the J gene end by 4 bases; junction bases not matched to a gene: 12. The CDR3 sequence is 15 residues long. A word on this clonotype: The antigen is undetermined.

TCRdb analysed the multiplex PCR reads with MiXCR anew, one entry per CDR3 protein. Among some 230,000 distinct CDR3 sequences, 34% were seen once, and the ten largest hold 3.6%. The lymph nodes were axillary draining lymph nodes from breast cancer patients. The sequencing input was axillary lymph node tissue. The chain combines TRBV7-8 with TRBJ2-5; 8 nucleotides line up with TRBD1. This receptor was obtained from a female donor with breast cancer. Some clones in this sample may be carry-over from other donors' samples. The CDR3 bases are TGTGCCAGCCTCCGGACAGGGTCCGGGAGAGAGACCCAGTACTTC. It encodes CASLRTGSGRETQYF.